This TCR beta chain was found in a study of cytomegalovirus exposure and HLA in healthy donors. A remark on this clone: Its matching antigen is unknown.

The CDR3 runs 15 residues. Germline V gives CDR1 MNHNS, CDR2 SASEGT. V lost 1 base, J lost 0 bases, and 4 bases lay in between. Study outcomes and limitations: TCR beta V- and J-gene trimming, according to a later analysis, was linked to a missense DCLRE1C variant. The authors judged a highly shared variant cluster likely a sequencing artifact.

Primers for the PCR totalled 60 Vbeta and 13 Jbeta. Using immunoSEQ multiplex PCR, the repertoire was profiled, and TCRdb retains in-frame clones only, with some absent. The sample totals about 77,000 clones. The V and J genes are TRBV6-1 and TRBJ2-6; no clear D. The origin of this receptor is a man aged 45-60 years in good health and CMV-seropositive. The sample was PBMCs. The CDR3 spells CASSEGLSGANVLTF. DNA of the CDR3: TGTGCCAGCAGTGAAGGTCTCTCTGGGGCCAACGTCCTGACTTTC.